The 22 T cell receptor beta chains given below trace back to one sample, sequenced in a study of CD8 T cells in ankylosing spondylitis. Broader study findings: Within ankylosing spondylitis blood, a TCR beta motif made up of eight highly homologous variants appeared to be characteristic.

Their target antigens are unknown. MiXCR was run by TCRdb on the 5' RACE reads, yielding one entry per CDR3 protein. The sample shows roughly 220,000 distinct CDR3 sequences, around 17% of them seen only once. Input material: blood, either unsorted or a sorted T cell fraction (not recorded which). These receptors were collected from a male donor with ankylosing spondylitis.

This clonotype occurred a few times. V is TRBV2 and J is TRBJ2-3; D is unresolved. Germline V gene lookup returns CDR1 SNHLY and CDR2 FYNNEI. V was clipped by 0 bases and J by 6 bases, with 16 bases between them. The CDR3 loop spans 16 amino acids. The DNA of the CDR3 is TGTGCCAGCAGTGAAGCGCTTCTGGGCACCGAGGATACGCAGTATTTT. Translation: CASSEALLGTEDTQYF.

V usage is TRBV7-9 and J usage is TRBJ2-3; tentatively, D is TRBD2 (6 bases). The germline V gene has CDR1 SEHNR and CDR2 FQNEAQ (reference sequence). V was clipped by 3 bases and J by 5 bases, with 18 bases between them. This CDR3 has 16 amino acids. The CDR3 DNA is TGTGCCAGCAGCTTCGGATTGACGGGAGAGGTAGATACGCAGTATTTT. Protein: CASSFGLTGEVDTQYF.

This clonotype was counted ten times or more. This chain links TRBV12-3 or TRBV12-4 with TRBJ2-7; D could derive from TRBD1 or TRBD2 (5 bases each). There are 11 residues in the CDR3. Trimming removed 3 bases from V and 6 bases from J, with 6 bases in between. Here the CDR3 DNA reads TGTGCCAGCAGTTTTGGGGGCGAGCAGTACTTC. It encodes CASSFGGEQYF.

This clonotype appeared many times. The chain carries TRBV4-1 and TRBJ1-1; D is uncertain. The CDR3 loop spans 14 amino acids. Germline CDR1 MGHRA, CDR2 YSYEKL. Trimming pared 6 bases from V and 5 bases from J, leaving 16 bases between. CDR3 in DNA: TGCGCCAGCAGAAGACCCGGTGAGAAAACTGAAGCTTTCTTT. Its protein product is CASRRPGEKTEAFF.

This clonotype has ten or more counts. J is TRBJ2-1 and V is TRBV4-1, with TRBD2 matching 10 bases. Germline V gives CDR1 MGHRA, CDR2 YSYEKL. Trimming at V came to 0 bases and at J to 4 bases, leaving 6 bases not matched to a gene. This CDR3 contains 17 residues. The CDR3 loop is CASSQDRASGGYNEQFF. DNA for the CDR3: TGCGCCAGCAGCCAAGATAGGGCTAGCGGGGGTTACAATGAGCAGTTCTTC.

In this sample, this clonotype turned up a few times. The CDR3 nucleotides read TGTGCCAGCAGCGGGACAGGGGCCAACTATGGCTACACCTTC. It is translated as CASSGTGANYGYTF. The chain has TRBV12-3 or TRBV12-4 and TRBJ1-2; TRBD1 agrees at 10 bases. The CDR3 runs to 14 residues. The junction had 3 bases not matched to a gene; V was cut back by 6 bases and J by 2 bases.

The chain employs TRBV19 and TRBJ2-7; D perhaps matches TRBD2 (6 bases). The CDR3 contains 14 residues. Germline V lookup: CDR1 LNHDA, CDR2 SQIVND (reference sequence). Trimming stripped 5 bases from V and 3 bases from J, with 14 bases between. For the CDR3, the DNA is TGTGCCAGTAGTCTGACTAGTCGGGGCTACGAGCAGTACTTC. This encodes CASSLTSRGYEQYF.

This clonotype has just a few counts. The chain links TRBV20-1 to TRBJ2-7, with D possibly matching TRBD1 (5 bases). There are 13 residues in the CDR3. The ends were cut back, 6 bases at V and 2 bases at J, with 14 bases in the middle. Looked up from germline, CDR1 is DFQATT and CDR2 is SNEGSKA (reference sequence). The CDR3 loop is CSARPTDTYEQYF. For the CDR3, the DNA is TGCAGTGCCAGGCCAACGGACACCTACGAGCAGTACTTC.

In this sample, this clonotype turned up a few times. The chain has TRBV7-9 and TRBJ1-2, with D hard to call. CDR1 is SEHNR and CDR2 is FQNEAQ in the germline V gene (reference sequence). The CDR3 has 14 amino acids. The DNA of the CDR3 is TGTGCAACCGGTGAGGGATTCGCGGTCTATGGCTACACCTTC. Its protein is CATGEGFAVYGYTF.

This clonotype was detected a few times. The gene calls are TRBV25-1 and TRBJ2-3; the D gene is possibly TRBD1 (6 bases). This CDR3 has 15 amino acids. Per the germline V gene, CDR1 is MGHDK and CDR2 is SYGVNS. Trimming removed 1 base from V and 6 bases from J, with 14 bases in between. The DNA of the CDR3 is TGTGCCAGCAGTGAATCGGACAGTTGGACGGATACGCAGTATTTT. This encodes CASSESDSWTDTQYF.

This clonotype was counted a few times. The chain links TRBV7-9 to TRBJ2-1, with D tentatively TRBD2 (6 bases). V was cut by 5 bases and J by 2 bases, with 19 bases left in between. The CDR3 has 17 residues. Germline V gene lookup returns CDR1 SEHNR and CDR2 FQNEAQ (reference sequence). The CDR3 nucleotides are TGTGCCAGCAGCCCCCGTGGATCGGGGGTCCCCTACAATGAGCAGTTCTTC. It encodes CASSPRGSGVPYNEQFF.

This clonotype was recorded many times. In nucleotides, the CDR3 is TGTGCCAGCAGTATCCAGGGTGTCGGGGAGCTGTTTTTT. Protein product: CASSIQGVGELFF. This sequence joins TRBV6-1 and TRBJ2-2; perhaps TRBD1 as D (5 bases). Germline values: CDR1 MNHNS, CDR2 SASEGT. This CDR3 comprises 13 residues. The V end lost 5 bases, the J end lost 7 bases, and 11 bases lay between the germline ends.

This clonotype showed up just a few times. V is TRBV27 and J is TRBJ1-3; the D is unclear. CDR3 size: 13 residues. Deletions cut 8 bases from V and 9 bases from J, with 17 bases between. The V gene's germline CDR1 is MNHEY and CDR2 SMNVEV (reference sequence). CDR3 sequence (DNA): TGTGCCAGCGGACCGGGGATGTTTAGCACCATATATTTT. Translating it yields CASGPGMFSTIYF.

This clonotype has only a few counts. The rearrangement links TRBV21-1 to TRBJ2-7; the table assigns TRBD1, which was not confirmed against the DNA. TRBV21-1 is a pseudogene. The CDR3 runs 17 residues. CDR3 sequence: CASSKGSLSGKAYEQYF. The CDR3 nucleotides are TGTGCCAGCAGCAAAGGGAGTTTGTCGGGAAAGGCCTACGAGCAGTACTTC.

In DNA form, the CDR3 reads TGCAGTGCTAGGGGTCTAGCGGGAGTCAGACAAGAGACCCAGTACTTC. This codes for CSARGLAGVRQETQYF. V usage is TRBV20-1 and J usage is TRBJ2-5; 10 nucleotides align to TRBD2. The J segment lost 2 bases and the V segment lost 3 bases, leaving 9 bases of the junction unmatched. Germline V gives CDR1 DFQATT, CDR2 SNEGSKA (reference sequence). The CDR3 extends over 16 amino acids.

This clonotype occurred a few times. The chain uses TRBV7-9 and TRBJ1-5; D is ambiguous. CDR1 and CDR2 (germline): SEHNR, FQNEAQ (reference sequence). The V end was cut by 5 bases, the J end by 1 base, with 3 bases between. The CDR3 length is 12 residues. CDR3 region: CASSLSNQPQHF. As DNA, the CDR3 is TGTGCCAGCAGCCTAAGCAATCAGCCCCAGCATTTT.

The V call is TRBV12-3 or TRBV12-4, the J call TRBJ2-4; D remains unclear. The CDR3 loop spans 13 amino acids. Between the trimmed V and J ends, which lost 3 bases and 5 bases, there was a span of 8 bases. The CDR3 coding sequence is TGTGCCAGCAGTTTGGGGTCCGAAAACATTCAGTACTTC. As protein: CASSLGSENIQYF.

This clonotype was seen a few times. The chain has TRBV20-1 and TRBJ1-1, with D possibly TRBD1 on 6 matching bases. Trimming left V 6 bases short and J 0 bases short, with 20 bases between. The length of the CDR3 is 16 residues. Germline lookup yields CDR1 DFQATT and CDR2 SNEGSKA (reference sequence). The CDR3 protein is CSAPDKVTGMNTEAFF. The CDR3 nucleotides read TGCAGTGCGCCGGATAAAGTCACAGGGATGAACACTGAAGCTTTCTTT.

This clonotype has only a few counts. The V call is TRBV9, the J call TRBJ2-1; D may be TRBD2 (5 bases). V lost 4 bases, J lost 8 bases, and 19 bases lay in between. Germline V lookup: CDR1 SGDLS, CDR2 YYNGEE. The CDR3 runs 15 residues. The CDR3 DNA sequence: TGTGCCAGCAGCCTTCTAGCAGGACCATTGGATGAGCAGTTCTTC. It is translated as CASSLLAGPLDEQFF.

This clonotype was seen a few times. The junction shows a germline mismatch at one end, possibly a read error. This sequence joins TRBV20-1 and TRBJ2-1; D gene uncertain. Germline CDR1 and CDR2: DFQATT and SNEGSKA (reference sequence). The length of the CDR3 is 15 residues. CDR3 DNA: TGCAGTGCTAGAGATATGGGATCCCCCTATAATGAGCAGTTCTTC. Protein sequence: CSARDMGSPYNEQFF.

The V gene is TRBV5-1, the J gene TRBJ2-5; no firm D call. Germline CDR1 reads SGHRS; CDR2 reads YFSETQ. The CDR3 sequence is 16 residues long. V lost 7 bases to trimming and J lost 1 base, with 20 bases between them. The CDR3 sequence: CASELGWSRTQETQYF. CDR3 nucleotides: TGCGCCAGCGAGCTTGGATGGAGCAGGACCCAAGAGACCCAGTACTTC.

This chain links TRBV12-3 or TRBV12-4 with TRBJ2-3, with D maybe TRBD2 (6 bases). Trimming removed 3 bases at V and 2 bases at J, with 9 bases between. The CDR3 extends over 14 amino acids. CDR3 in amino acids: CASSFERATDTQYF. In nucleotides, the CDR3 is TGTGCCAGCAGTTTTGAGCGGGCCACAGATACGCAGTATTTT.